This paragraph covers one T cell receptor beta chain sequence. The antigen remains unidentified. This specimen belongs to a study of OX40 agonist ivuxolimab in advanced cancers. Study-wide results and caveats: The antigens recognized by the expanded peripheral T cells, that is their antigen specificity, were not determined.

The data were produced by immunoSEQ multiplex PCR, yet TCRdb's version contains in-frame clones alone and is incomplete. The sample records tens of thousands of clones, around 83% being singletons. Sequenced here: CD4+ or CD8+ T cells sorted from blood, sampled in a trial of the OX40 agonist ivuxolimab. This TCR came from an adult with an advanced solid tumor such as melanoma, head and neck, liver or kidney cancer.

CDR3 loop: CASSLSGGTRDTQYF. CDR3 DNA sequence: TGTGCCAGCAGCTTAAGCGGGGGGACCCGGGATACGCAGTATTTT. The chain links TRBV7-3 to TRBJ2-3; TRBD2 matches at 8 bases. J lost 6 bases, V lost 1 base, and 6 bases had no gene match. Germline CDR1 is SGHTA and CDR2 is FQGTGA. The CDR3 consists of 15 residues. The variable domain in full, completed from reference TRBV7-3 and TRBJ2-3, reads GAGVSQTPSNKVTEKGKYVELRCDPISGHTALYWYRQSLGQGPEFLIYFQGTGAADDSGLPNDRFFAVRPEGSVSTLKIQRTERGDSAVYLCASSLSGGTRDTQYFGPGTRLTVL.